The rows below give T cell receptor beta chains drawn from one sample of a study of CD8+ T cells in alopecia areata. Clones were sequenced by immunoSEQ multiplex PCR, and TCRdb holds only the in-frame ones, with some missing. Of 200,000 to 250,000 clones in the sample, under 70% were seen once. Sequenced here: CD4+ T cells sorted from blood, sampled at week 4, from a patient treated with tofacitinib. Receptor source: a human donor with alopecia areata. The CDR3 runs from the conserved cysteine through the conserved F or W. A D gene is named only where the DNA matches it firmly. Clone sizes are given selectively: once, few, many, or a class where the clone is expanded.

V	size	J	D	DNA	CDR3
TRBV29-1	NA	TRBJ1-4	NA	TGCAGCGTCGAAGATACGAGGCAAAATGAAAAACTGTTTTTT	CSVEDTRQNEKLFF
TRBV29-1	few	TRBJ1-4	TRBD1	TGCAGCGTTGGACAGGGAACTAATGAAAAACTGTTTTTT	CSVGQGTNEKLFF
TRBV27	NA	TRBJ1-6	NA	TGTGCCAGCAGTTTATCCCCAGGGGTATATTATTCACCCCTCCACTTT	CASSLSPGVYYSPLHF
TRBV2	NA	TRBJ1-6	TRBD1	TGTGCCAGCAGTGGAGGACAGGGGGCGGTTGGGTCACCCCTCCACTTT	CASSGGQGAVGSPLHF
TRBV29-1	NA	TRBJ2-1	NA	TGCAGCGTTGCTCAGCTCTTATACAATGAGCAGTTCTTC	CSVAQLLYNEQFF
TRBV7-2	NA	TRBJ1-2	NA	TGTGCCAGCAACATGGACAGCCTCTATGGCTACACCTTC	CASNMDSLYGYTF
TRBV4-2	NA	TRBJ2-3	TRBD2	TGTGCCAGCAGCAATCAAGCGGGGGGAGCGACAGATACGCAGTATTTT	CASSNQAGGATDTQYF
TRBV4-1	NA	TRBJ1-3	TRBD1	TGCGCCAGCAGCCAACCGACAGGGGGCCTGAAGGCCACCATATATTTT	CASSQPTGGLKATIYF
TRBV4-3	NA	TRBJ2-2	TRBD2	TGCGCCAGCAGCCAAGTCGCGGGGGTGACCGGGGAGCTGTTTTTT	CASSQVAGVTGELFF
TRBV9	NA	TRBJ2-7	NA	TGTGCCAGCAGCGTAGAGCCGGGAACCTACGAGCAGTACTTC	CASSVEPGTYEQYF
TRBV7-8	NA	TRBJ2-5	TRBD2	TGTGCCAGCAGCCCGGGGTTGCTAGCGGGGGGAACGGGAGAGACCCAGTACTTC	CASSPGLLAGGTGETQYF
TRBV4-1	NA	TRBJ1-2	NA	TGCGCCAGCAGCCAAGAGGAGGGTTACGGCTACACCTTC	CASSQEEGYGYTF
TRBV30	NA	TRBJ2-4	NA	TGTGCCTCGTCCGGTTTGGACATTCAGTACTTC	CASSGLDIQYF
TRBV7-6	NA	TRBJ2-1	NA	TGTGCCAGCAGCCCCCGGGAACACAGCAGCAATGAGCAGTTCTTC	CASSPREHSSNEQFF
TRBV7-9	NA	TRBJ2-7	TRBD1	TGTGCCAGCAGCCCTAGGACAGGATTGCTCTACGAGCAGTACTTC	CASSPRTGLLYEQYF
TRBV11-2	NA	TRBJ2-7	NA	TGTGCCAGCAGCTTCGCGTCTTACGAGCAGTACTTC	CASSFASYEQYF
TRBV7-2	NA	TRBJ2-7	NA	TGTGCCAGCAGCCCCCAGGGGAACTCCTACGAGCAGTACTTC	CASSPQGNSYEQYF
TRBV25-1	NA	TRBJ1-2	NA	TGTGCCAGCAGCGAACCCGGAGGGGCCTCCTATGGCTACACCTTC	CASSEPGGASYGYTF
TRBV4-2	NA	TRBJ1-1	NA	TGTGCCAGCAGCCCGGGACATATGAACACTGAAGCTTTCTTT	CASSPGHMNTEAFF
TRBV27	NA	TRBJ1-6	NA	TGTGCCAGCAGTACCGGACGGAATAATTCACCCCTCCACTTT	CASSTGRNNSPLHF
TRBV7-2	NA	TRBJ2-1	NA	TGTGCCAGCAGCTTAAGGAACAATGAGCAGTTCTTC	CASSLRNNEQFF
TRBV15	NA	TRBJ1-6	NA	TGTGCCACCAGCAGAGACGGGACTTATAATTCACCCCTCCACTTT	CATSRDGTYNSPLHF
TRBV2	once	TRBJ1-2	TRBD1	TGTGCCAGCAGTCAGGGGGGAAACTATGGCTACACCTTC	CASSQGGNYGYTF
TRBV10-3	NA	TRBJ2-1	TRBD1	TGTGCCATCAGTGAGACAACAGGGGTAACCTACAATGAGCAGTTCTTC	CAISETTGVTYNEQFF
TRBV2	NA	TRBJ2-5	NA	TGTGCCAGCAGTGGGCAGATATACCAAGAGACCCAGTACTTC	CASSGQIYQETQYF
TRBV9	few	TRBJ2-2	TRBD2	TGTGCCAGCAGCGTAGGGACTAGCGGGAACACCGGGGAGCTGTTTTTT	CASSVGTSGNTGELFF
TRBV19	NA	TRBJ1-1	NA	TGTGCCAGTAGGCAAGCGGGGACGGCTAACACTGAAGCTTTCTTT	CASRQAGTANTEAFF
TRBV6-5	few	TRBJ1-4	TRBD1	TGTGCCATGACAGGGGATCATGAAAAACTGTTTTTT	CAMTGDHEKLFF